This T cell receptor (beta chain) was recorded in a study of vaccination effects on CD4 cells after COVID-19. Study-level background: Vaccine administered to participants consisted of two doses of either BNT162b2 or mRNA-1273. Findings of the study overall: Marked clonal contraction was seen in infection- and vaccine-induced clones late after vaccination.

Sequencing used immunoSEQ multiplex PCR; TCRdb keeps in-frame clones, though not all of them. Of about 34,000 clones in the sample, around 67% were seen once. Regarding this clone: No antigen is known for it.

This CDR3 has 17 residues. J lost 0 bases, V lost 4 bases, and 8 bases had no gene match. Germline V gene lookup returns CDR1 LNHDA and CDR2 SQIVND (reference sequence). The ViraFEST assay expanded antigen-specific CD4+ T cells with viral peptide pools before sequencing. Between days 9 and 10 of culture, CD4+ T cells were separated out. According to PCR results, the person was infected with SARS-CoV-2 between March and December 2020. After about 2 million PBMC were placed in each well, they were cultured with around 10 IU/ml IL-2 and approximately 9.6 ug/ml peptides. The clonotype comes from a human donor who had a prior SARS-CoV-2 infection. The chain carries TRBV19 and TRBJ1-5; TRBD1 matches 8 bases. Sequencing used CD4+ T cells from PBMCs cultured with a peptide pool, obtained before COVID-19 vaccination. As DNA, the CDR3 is TGTGCCAGTAGTACCACGACAGGGGTGCTTAGCAATCAGCCCCAGCATTTT. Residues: CASSTTTGVLSNQPQHF.